This TCR beta chain derives from a study of blood T cell repertoires in COVID-19. This CDR3 region has 14 residues. The germline V gene encodes CDR1 MNHEY and CDR2 SVGAGI. Trimming removed 5 bases at V and 0 bases at J, with 10 bases between. Original processing notes: Estimation of nucleated cell counts was performed using reference gene primer amplification. Clones were read by immunoSEQ multiplex PCR, and TCRdb kept only the in-frame ones, dropping some. D and trimming were read from the DNA, whereas the V and J calls and clone size are those reported in that table. Among around 60,000 clones listed, 80% to 90% were seen once.

Sample: peripheral blood. V is TRBV6-5 and J is TRBJ1-2, with D perhaps TRBD1 (6 bases). The sequence was obtained from a woman between 55 and 75 years old with acute or convalescent COVID-19. CDR3 in DNA: TGTGCCAGCAGTACAGGGCTCCCTAACTATGGCTACACCTTC. Translation: CASSTGLPNYGYTF.